Included here is one T cell receptor (beta chain) sequence, with context. This clonotype showed up just a few times. Its recognized antigen is unknown. Base-call qualities are not available, and no considerably larger clone is one nucleotide away. TCR beta VDJ combination and CDR3 sequence profiling used genomic DNA as the template. An Illumina HiSeq 2000 was used for TCR repertoire sequencing. Turning to the authors' computational methods: TRBV/TRBJ rearrangement plots, CDR3 size and DJ length profiles, and Simpson's diversity index were used to assess repertoires. Whichever DNA sequence was most abundant in the deep sequencing data was defined as the immunodominant clone. CDR3 amino acid sequences were checked for sharing between subjects and were compared against published repertoires and the VDJdb database. TCRdb reprocessing: public reads trimmed at Q25 with fastp, clones called with MiXCR, in-frame beta chains kept. Rows with one shared CDR3 protein collapse into an entry with the most common genes and DNA. These V and J calls derive from TCRdb rather than the authors' analysis. Present in this sample are roughly 240,000 distinct CDR3 sequences, 47% of which were seen just once. In total, the top ten clones hold about 8.3% of the sample.

These data are taken from a study of CD8+CD57+ T cells in acquired aplastic anemia (dated by TCRdb to the late 2010s). About the study as a whole: A mean of about 3.2 ug of DNA, ranging from about 0.19 to 30 ug, was extracted from sorted CD4+ and CD8+ cells. CD8+CD57+ expansion was defined as frequency above the mean frequency observed in healthy subjects.

Sequences SGHTA (CDR1) and FQGNSA (CDR2) are obtained from the germline V gene. V is pruned by 5 bases and J by 5 bases, leaving 5 bases of the junction without a gene match. CDR3 length: 14 amino acids, cysteine to phenylalanine. The only DNA kept is the CDR3, 42 bases in frame from the first base. Broader findings and caveats from the paper: No significant difference in CD8+ Simpson's diversity was found between patients and healthy controls (P=0.060). Although roughly 30 CD8+ CDR3 sequences were shared by patients and controls, these sequences appeared highly expressed in patients and within the immunodominant clones of patients.

Expansion of CD8+CD57+ cells had been shown by flow cytometry in the patients chosen for sequencing. All patients had severe acquired aplastic anemia diagnosed by International Study of Aplastic Anemia and Agranulocytosis and Camitta criteria. No therapy had been received by the patients at the time of blood sampling. TCR repertoires of sorted CD4+ and CD8+ blood T cells from severe aplastic anemia patients and healthy subjects were deep-sequenced in the study. In the USA, patient enrollment took place under clinicaltrials.gov protocols 00001620, 01623167, 00001397, 00071045, 00081523 and 00961064. Ficoll-Paque density gradient centrifugation was used to isolate peripheral blood mononuclear cells. Before DNA extraction, CD4+ and CD8+ T cells were sorted with FACS or magnetic beads.

What was sequenced was sorted CD4+, CD8+, or CD8+CD57+ T cells (not recorded which) from PBMCs. Recombination joined TRBV7-2 with TRBJ2-1; the central 8 bases match TRBD2. The receptor was derived from a human donor with aplastic anemia. CDR3 loop: CASSLGLANNEQFF. The nucleotide sequence reads as follows: TGTGCCAGCAGCCTCGGACTAGCAAACAATGAGCAGTTCTTC.